The 29 T cell receptor beta chains given below trace back to one sample, sequenced in a study of cytomegalovirus exposure and HLA in healthy donors. Both 60 Vbeta primers and 13 Jbeta primers went into the PCR. Here immunoSEQ multiplex PCR was the method, and the copy in TCRdb shows in-frame clones only, minus some. The data hold about 190,000 clones, with 83% observed a single time. Sequencing was carried out using PBMCs. The receptors originated from a man aged 50 to 60 in good health and CMV-seronegative.

This clone has only a few counts. The chain has TRBV6-4 and TRBJ1-1; 8 nucleotides match TRBD1. This CDR3 spans 12 amino acids. Germline V gene lookup returns CDR1 MRHNA and CDR2 SNTAGT. The J segment lost 8 bases and the V segment lost 4 bases, leaving 3 bases of the junction unmatched. CDR3 amino acids: CASSGGTGEAFF. Here the CDR3 DNA reads TGTGCCAGCAGTGGCGGGACAGGAGAAGCTTTCTTT.

The chain links TRBV4-1 to TRBJ2-7, with D uncertain. The CDR3 covers 15 residues. Germline-derived CDR1 and CDR2 are MGHRA and YSYEKL. V gave up 1 base and J gave up 2 bases, with 12 bases separating them. CDR3 amino acids: CASSQGSGTTYEQYF. CDR3 nucleotides: TGCGCCAGCAGCCAAGGTTCTGGAACTACCTACGAGCAGTACTTC.

This sequence joins TRBV5-4 and TRBJ1-2, with D possibly TRBD1 on 6 matching bases. From germline, CDR1 is SGHNT and CDR2 YYREEE (reference sequence). V was cut by 6 bases and J by 7 bases, with 16 bases left in between. This CDR3 has 13 amino acids. The CDR3 sequence: CASTGAVGGGYTF. The CDR3 DNA reads TGTGCCAGCACAGGGGCCGTCGGTGGTGGCTACACCTTC. Filled out from reference TRBV5-4 and TRBJ1-2, the complete variable domain reads ETGVTQSPTHLIKTRGQQVTLRCSSQSGHNTVSWYQQALGQGPQFIFQYYREEENGRGNFPPRFSGLQFPNYSSELNVNALELDDSALYLCASTGAVGGGYTFGSGTRLTVV.

The V and J genes are TRBV29-1 and TRBJ2-3, with TRBD2 matching over 7 bases. This CDR3 is built from 15 residues. Looked up from germline, CDR1 is SQVTM and CDR2 is ANQGSEA. The ends lost 1 base at V and 6 bases at J; junction bases unmatched: 10. This CDR3 reads CSVEGPAGNVDTQYF. The CDR3 nucleotides are TGCAGCGTTGAAGGCCCAGCGGGAAATGTTGATACGCAGTATTTT.

The J gene is TRBJ2-5, the V gene TRBV18, with D perhaps matching TRBD1 (5 bases). The CDR3 runs 15 residues. Trimming took off 5 bases at V and 4 bases at J, with 17 bases between the two ends. Germline CDR1 reads KGHSH; CDR2 reads LQKENI. This CDR3 is CASSEDRFRRETQYF. The CDR3 nucleotides read TGTGCCAGCTCAGAAGACAGATTCCGCCGAGAGACCCAGTACTTC.

This clone appeared a few times. The chain has TRBV6-6 and TRBJ2-7; tentatively, D is TRBD2 (5 bases). This CDR3 comprises 13 residues. With 4 bases removed from V and 3 bases from J, the gap between germline ends came to 10 bases. From germline, CDR1 is MNHNY and CDR2 SVGAGI (reference sequence). CDR3 residues: CASSSLRGYEQYF. CDR3 nucleotide sequence: TGTGCCAGCAGTTCTCTCCGGGGCTACGAGCAGTACTTC.

V and J are TRBV28 and TRBJ2-7; 7 bases map to TRBD2. V was pared by 5 bases and J by 0 bases, with 16 bases of the junction left unmatched. This CDR3 region has 18 residues. Germline V gene data show CDR1 as MDHEN and CDR2 as SYDVKM. The CDR3 DNA follows: TGTGCCAGCAGTCCCACGGGGCGGGGGTCTCGGGTCTCCTACGAGCAGTACTTC. This gives the protein CASSPTGRGSRVSYEQYF. The full variable domain, with the rest looked up from reference TRBV28 and TRBJ2-7, is DVKVTQSSRYLVKRTGEKVFLECVQDMDHENMFWYRQDPGLGLRLIYFSYDVKMKEKGDIPEGYSVSREKKERFSLILESASTNQTSMYLCASSPTGRGSRVSYEQYFGPGTRLTVT.

This chain joins TRBV5-1 and TRBJ2-3; D is unclear. With 4 bases removed from V and 5 bases from J, the gap between germline ends came to 8 bases. The CDR3 loop spans 12 amino acids. Germline CDR1 is SGHRS and CDR2 is YFSETQ. The CDR3 coding sequence is TGCGCCAGCAGCCTAACCCAAGATACGCAGTATTTT. Encoded protein: CASSLTQDTQYF.

The chain uses TRBV27 and TRBJ2-7, with 8 bases matching TRBD1. Germline V gene lookup returns CDR1 MNHEY and CDR2 SMNVEV (reference sequence). CDR3 size: 17 residues. Germline trimming cut 9 bases from V and 4 bases from J; bases unmatched to any gene: 20. This chain's CDR3 is CARILRSGFRGLYEQYF. The DNA of the CDR3 is TGTGCCAGAATCCTACGGTCTGGATTCAGGGGGCTTTACGAGCAGTACTTC.

The table lists this clone with a few counts. Here the CDR3 DNA reads TGTGCCACCAGAGCCGTGACAGGGGGCTGGTCACCCCTCCACTTT. Residues: CATRAVTGGWSPLHF. The V and J genes are TRBV15 and TRBJ1-6; 10 bases agree with TRBD1. CDR1 and CDR2 (germline): LNHNV, YYDKDF (reference sequence). J lost 10 bases, V lost 6 bases, and 9 bases had no gene match. The CDR3 runs to 15 residues.

The chain's CDR3 is CASSPNPTNEKLFF. CDR3 coding DNA: TGTGCCAGCTCTCCTAACCCAACTAATGAAAAACTGTTTTTT. V usage is TRBV18 and J usage is TRBJ1-4; D is unresolved. Germline lookup yields CDR1 KGHSH and CDR2 LQKENI. CDR3 size: 14 residues. V lost 6 bases and J 0 bases, leaving 8 bases between the germline ends.

In its sample, this clone was seen a few times. The chain links TRBV7-8 to TRBJ2-7, with D possibly TRBD1 on 6 matching bases. The CDR3 sequence is 13 residues long. The germline gives CDR1 SGHVS, CDR2 FQNEAQ. V lost 1 base and J lost 4, with 8 bases in between. The CDR3: CASSLDRGYEQYF. The DNA of the CDR3 is TGTGCCAGCAGCTTAGATAGGGGGTACGAGCAGTACTTC.

The chain uses TRBV19 and TRBJ1-1; D is uncertain. CDR3 length: 11 residues. From germline, CDR1 is LNHDA and CDR2 SQIVND (reference sequence). V was pared by 3 bases and J by 6 bases, with 5 bases between. The CDR3 DNA is TGTGCCAGTAGTATCCGCGCTGAAGCTTTCTTT. Amino acids: CASSIRAEAFF.

The rearrangement uses TRBV7-3 and TRBJ2-2; a possible D gene is TRBD2 (6 bases). Trimming left V 2 bases short and J 5 bases short, with 12 bases between. From germline, CDR1 is SGHTA and CDR2 FQGTGA. CDR3 length: 15 residues. The CDR3 DNA follows: TGTGCCAGCAGCTTAGTGAGTCGGGGGACCGGGGAGCTGTTTTTT. This sequence encodes CASSLVSRGTGELFF.

The table lists this clone with a few counts. The chain links TRBV7-2 to TRBJ1-5, with 9 positions matching TRBD1. J was trimmed by 3 bases and V by 3 bases; bases with no gene match: 6. Germline V CDR1 and CDR2: SGHTA, FQGNSA. This CDR3 is built from 16 residues. The CDR3 reads CASSFQGTGTNQPQHF. CDR3 coding DNA: TGTGCCAGCAGCTTTCAAGGGACAGGGACCAATCAGCCCCAGCATTTT. The full variable domain, rest sourced from reference TRBV7-2 and TRBJ1-5, is GAGVSQSPSNKVTEKGKDVELRCDPISGHTALYWYRQSLGQGLEFLIYFQGNSAPDKSGLPSDRFSAERTGGSVSTLTIQRTQQEDSAVYLCASSFQGTGTNQPQHFGDGTRLSIL.

The gene calls are TRBV9 and TRBJ2-7, with D perhaps TRBD2 (5 bases). The CDR3 is 15 residues long. In germline, CDR1 is SGDLS, CDR2 YYNGEE. Deletions cut 2 bases from V and 1 base from J, with 13 bases between. The CDR3 protein is CASSVHAGISYEQYF. CDR3 DNA sequence: TGTGCCAGCAGCGTCCACGCCGGGATTTCCTACGAGCAGTACTTC.

This chain links TRBV30 with TRBJ1-1, with 9 bases fitting TRBD1. CDR1 is GTSNPN and CDR2 is SVGIG in the germline V gene (reference sequence). Trimming removed 3 bases from V and 5 bases from J; junction bases left unmatched: 7. The CDR3 sequence is 14 residues long. As DNA, the CDR3 is TGTGCCTGGAGGACAGGGGGGTGGAAAACTGAAGCTTTCTTT. Translating it yields CAWRTGGWKTEAFF.

The CDR3 nucleotides read TGTGCCAGCAGCCCCGGGACAGGGGGCGCCGGCAATCAGCCCCAGCATTTT. Protein product: CASSPGTGGAGNQPQHF. The V call is TRBV4-2, the J call TRBJ1-5; 12 positions match TRBD1. Germline lookup yields CDR1 LGHNA and CDR2 YNFKEQ. The CDR3 extends over 17 amino acids. V shed 4 bases, J shed 2 bases, and the junction held 6 bases outside the gene matches.

The chain uses TRBV5-6 and TRBJ1-3, with TRBD1 as a possible D gene (6 bases). Germline V gene data show CDR1 as SGHDT and CDR2 as YYEEEE. The CDR3 sequence is 16 residues long. V was clipped by 5 bases and J by 4 bases, with 19 bases between them. CDR3: CASSSYAGDSGNTIYF. CDR3 in DNA: TGTGCCAGCAGTAGCTACGCAGGGGATTCAGGAAACACCATATATTTT.

CDR3 protein: CASSGGGQGVSGNTIYF. CDR3 nucleotides: TGTGCCAGCAGCGGGGGGGGACAGGGGGTTTCTGGAAACACCATATATTTT. The V gene is TRBV5-4, the J gene TRBJ1-3, with TRBD1 matching 11 bases. CDR3 length: 17 residues. Germline V gene sequence: CDR1 SGHNT, CDR2 YYREEE (reference sequence). V was clipped by 4 bases and J by 1 base; unmatched bases: 7.

The chain carries TRBV19 and TRBJ2-1, with D perhaps matching TRBD2 (6 bases). CDR1 and CDR2 from the germline V gene are LNHDA and SQIVND (reference sequence). The CDR3 loop spans 15 amino acids. The V end lost 2 bases, the J end lost 9 bases, and 17 bases lay between the germline ends. Here the CDR3 reads CASSIRRARDSEQFF. In nucleotides, the CDR3 is TGTGCCAGTAGTATAAGGAGGGCCAGGGATAGTGAGCAGTTCTTC.

This chain links TRBV6-1 with TRBJ1-5, with TRBD1 identical over 7 bases. The CDR3 consists of 14 residues. Germline loops: CDR1 MNHNS, CDR2 SASEGT. Trimming took 4 bases from V and 5 from J; bases not matched to a gene: 5. The CDR3 protein is CASSVQGRDQPQHF. The CDR3 DNA reads TGTGCCAGCAGTGTACAGGGGCGAGATCAGCCCCAGCATTTT.

The chain uses TRBV19 and TRBJ2-2, with a tentative D call TRBD1 (5 bases). The CDR3 is made up of 16 amino acids. Germline loops: CDR1 LNHDA, CDR2 SQIVND (reference sequence). With 2 bases removed from V and 4 bases from J, the gap between germline ends came to 14 bases. The CDR3 DNA reads as TGTGCCAGTAGTATACGACAGCAAAGCTCCACCGGGGAGCTGTTTTTT. Residues: CASSIRQQSSTGELFF.

In DNA form, the CDR3 reads TGTGCCAGCAGCCACGGGACAGGCTCTGGCTACACCTTC. Translating it yields CASSHGTGSGYTF. The chain links TRBV6-4 to TRBJ1-2, with 8 bases identical to TRBD1. Germline loops: CDR1 MRHNA, CDR2 SNTAGT. V lost 6 bases to trimming and J lost 7 bases; unmatched junction nucleotides: 7. CDR3 length: 13 amino acids.

V and J are TRBV9 and TRBJ2-5, with 10 bases identical to TRBD2. This CDR3 has 15 amino acids. Trimming removed 0 bases from V and 5 bases from J; junction bases left unmatched: 4. Germline CDR1 is SGDLS and CDR2 is YYNGEE. In nucleotides, the CDR3 is TGTGCCAGCAGCGTAGCTAGCGGGGGACTGGAGACCCAGTACTTC. It translates to CASSVASGGLETQYF. Drawing the rest from reference TRBV9 and TRBJ2-5, the complete variable domain is DSGVTQTPKHLITATGQRVTLRCSPRSGDLSVYWYQQSLDQGLQFLIQYYNGEERAKGNILERFSAQQFPDLHSELNLSSLELGDSALYFCASSVASGGLETQYFGPGTRLLVL.

This chain uses TRBV6-5 with TRBJ1-6, with TRBD1 matching over 7 bases. CDR1 is MNHEY, CDR2 SVGAGI, per germline. The CDR3 loop spans 14 amino acids. V lost 2 bases and J lost 7; bases outside the gene matches: 2. The CDR3: CASSYQGQNSPLHF. DNA for the CDR3: TGTGCCAGCAGTTACCAGGGACAGAATTCACCCCTCCACTTT.

The V gene is TRBV30, the J gene TRBJ1-2; 7 bases are shared with TRBD1. Per germline, CDR1 GTSNPN and CDR2 SVGIG (reference sequence). With 1 base clipped from V and 2 bases from J, the junction kept 4 bases outside the gene matches. The CDR3 is 14 residues long. CDR3 residues: CAWSAGGSNYGYTF. CDR3 bases: TGTGCCTGGAGTGCAGGGGGTAGCAACTATGGCTACACCTTC.

The CDR3 DNA is TGTGCCAGTAGGCGGACTAGCGGGAACATTTACACCGGGGAGCTGTTTTTT. Translating gives CASRRTSGNIYTGELFF. The chain couples TRBV19 to TRBJ2-2; 12 bases fit TRBD2. CDR3 length: 17 residues. Germline trimming cut 6 bases from V and 3 bases from J; bases unmatched to any gene: 8. Per germline, CDR1 LNHDA and CDR2 SQIVND (reference sequence).

The chain is built from TRBV29-1 and TRBJ2-2, with 10 bases identical to TRBD2. V lost 7 bases and J lost 6; bases outside the gene matches: 8. The CDR3 covers 14 residues. Germline V gene lookup returns CDR1 SQVTM and CDR2 ANQGSEA. The CDR3 protein is CSAKVAGGAGELFF. The DNA of the CDR3 is TGCAGCGCGAAAGTAGCGGGAGGCGCCGGGGAGCTGTTTTTT.